Listed here is a single T cell receptor beta chain. Over 18 months, lack of ophthalmopathy progression marked Graves' hyperthyroidism as stable. The data are from a study of T cells in Graves' hyperthyroidism and ophthalmopathy. Trimming cost V 5 bases and J 2 bases, with 16 bases left between them. The CDR3 consists of 16 residues. There were TCR beta CDR3 regions amplified from RNA transcripts. The TCR CDR3 was amplified in a first-round RT-PCR using the HTBI primer set. TCRdb reanalysed the multiplex PCR reads using MiXCR and keeps one entry per CDR3 protein. Among hundreds of thousands of distinct CDR3 sequences listed, over 15% were seen once.

V and J are TRBV12-3 or TRBV12-4 and TRBJ1-5; tentative D call: TRBD1 (6 bases). The sequence derives from a young woman with Graves' hyperthyroidism. The specimen was blood. CDR3 DNA: TGTGCCAGCAGTCCTACAGGGATTTTGGGCAATCAGCCCCAGCATTTT. It is translated as CASSPTGILGNQPQHF.